The clone carrying this T cell receptor beta chain has more than one count but fewer than ten. The antigen remains unidentified. Germline V gene sequence: CDR1 SGHAT, CDR2 FQNNGV. CDR3 length equals 16 residues. The ends were cut back, 0 bases at V and 0 bases at J, with 12 bases in the middle. This record belongs to a study of beta chain features in type 1 diabetes. Study details: Sorted cells from all samples, numbering 107,917,701, were examined. Overall study results and limits: More deletions and fewer insertions at VDJ junctions were seen in type 1 diabetes patients. Significant though moderate, a shortening of TCRB CDR3s appeared in all four CD4+ subsets of Type 1 diabetes patients. Short templates might get an advantage during PCR, and this would be equal in patients and controls.

Expressed TCRB transcripts were sequenced after all isolated RNA was converted to cDNA. The table came from immunoSEQ multiplex PCR; TCRdb's copy has only in-frame clones and leaves some out. Of over 300,000 clones detected, approximately 9.9% appear once; the ten largest clones hold approximately 1%. The specimen was central memory CD4+ T cells from blood. The gene calls are TRBV11-2 and TRBJ2-7; no reliable D call. The origin of this receptor is a man aged 30 to 39 with type 1 diabetes. CDR3 sequence reads: CASSLDSLTRSYEQYF. In DNA, the CDR3 is TGTGCCAGCAGCTTAGATAGCCTGACACGCTCCTACGAGCAGTACTTC.